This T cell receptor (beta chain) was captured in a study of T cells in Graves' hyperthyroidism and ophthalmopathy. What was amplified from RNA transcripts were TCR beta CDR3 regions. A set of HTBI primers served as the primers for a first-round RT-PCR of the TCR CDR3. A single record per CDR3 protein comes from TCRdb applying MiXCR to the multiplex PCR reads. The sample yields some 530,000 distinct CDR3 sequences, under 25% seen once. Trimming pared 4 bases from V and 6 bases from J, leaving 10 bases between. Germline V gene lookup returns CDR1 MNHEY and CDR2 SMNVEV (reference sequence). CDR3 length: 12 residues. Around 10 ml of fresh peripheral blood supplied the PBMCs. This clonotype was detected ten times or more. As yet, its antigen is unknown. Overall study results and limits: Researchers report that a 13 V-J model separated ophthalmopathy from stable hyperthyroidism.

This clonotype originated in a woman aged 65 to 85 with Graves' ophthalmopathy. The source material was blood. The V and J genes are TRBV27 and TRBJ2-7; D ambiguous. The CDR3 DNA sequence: TGTGCCAGCAGTTCAAGACTGGGCGAGCAGTACTTC. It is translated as CASSSRLGEQYF.